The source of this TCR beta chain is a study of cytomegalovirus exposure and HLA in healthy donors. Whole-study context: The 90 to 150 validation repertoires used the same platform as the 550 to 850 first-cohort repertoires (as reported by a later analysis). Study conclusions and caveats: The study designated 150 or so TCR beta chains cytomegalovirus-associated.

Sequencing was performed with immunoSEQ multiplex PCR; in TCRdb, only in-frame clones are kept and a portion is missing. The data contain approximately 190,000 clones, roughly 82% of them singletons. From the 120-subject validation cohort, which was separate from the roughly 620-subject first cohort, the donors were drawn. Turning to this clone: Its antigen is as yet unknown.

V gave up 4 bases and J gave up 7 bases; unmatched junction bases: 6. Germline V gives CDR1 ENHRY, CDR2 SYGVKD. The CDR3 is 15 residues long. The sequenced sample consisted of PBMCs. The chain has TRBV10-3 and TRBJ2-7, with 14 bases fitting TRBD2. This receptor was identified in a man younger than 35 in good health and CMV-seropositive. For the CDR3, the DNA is TGTGCCATCAGTGGGAAGGGACTAGCGGGAGAGGAGCAGTACTTC. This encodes CAISGKGLAGEEQYF.